This is a list of T cell receptor beta chains from one sample in a study of beta chain features in type 1 diabetes. Produced via immunoSEQ multiplex PCR; TCRdb's table is partial and in-frame only. The sample has fewer than 250,000 clones, approximately 14% seen once. The source material was naive CD4+ T cells from blood. The receptors come from a woman aged 40 to 50 in good health. The CDR3 runs from the conserved cysteine through the conserved F or W. D genes are given only for firm matches. Some rows have no size entry. The others give once, few or many, or a class for an expanded clone.

abundance | d_gene | j_gene | v_gene | CDR3aa | CDR3nt
few | NA | TRBJ1-3 | TRBV6-6 | CASSLRSQGGLNTIYF | TGTGCCAGCAGCTTAAGATCACAGGGCGGCTTAAACACCATATATTTT
few | TRBD1 | TRBJ2-2 | TRBV13 | CASSFGTGGSTGELFF | TGTGCCAGCAGCTTCGGGACAGGGGGATCAACCGGGGAGCTGTTTTTT
NA | TRBD1 | TRBJ1-2 | TRBV10-3 | CAISGQGLPSENGYTF | TGTGCCATCAGTGGACAGGGGTTACCTTCGGAGAATGGCTACACCTTC
NA | NA | TRBJ1-1 | TRBV29-1 | CSVVRGAEAFF | TGCAGCGTTGTTCGAGGAGCTGAAGCTTTCTTT
NA | TRBD1 | TRBJ2-3 | TRBV10-2 | CASSESMTGVDTQYF | TGCGCCAGCAGTGAGTCTATGACAGGGGTGGATACGCAGTATTTT
few | NA | TRBJ2-7 | TRBV7-2 | CASSSDTTYEQYF | TGTGCCAGCAGCTCAGACACCACCTACGAGCAGTACTTC
NA | TRBD2 | TRBJ2-3 | TRBV27 | CASTGGTITDTQYF | TGTGCCAGCACCGGGGGGACTATCACAGATACGCAGTATTTT
few | NA | TRBJ2-5 | TRBV5-8 | CASSPGHSAGATETQYF | TGTGCCAGCAGCCCGGGACATTCCGCCGGGGCCACAGAGACCCAGTACTTC
few | NA | TRBJ2-2 | TRBV6-6 | CASSLGGGNTGELFF | TGTGCCAGTAGCCTTGGGGGAGGGAACACCGGGGAGCTGTTTTTT
NA | TRBD1 | TRBJ2-5 | TRBV5-4 | CASSLGGQGAGTQYF | TGTGCCAGCAGCTTGGGGGGACAGGGAGCGGGGACCCAGTACTTC
few | NA | TRBJ2-6 | TRBV9 | CASSEDSFSGANVLTF | TGTGCCAGCAGCGAGGACAGTTTCTCTGGGGCCAACGTCCTGACTTTC
few | NA | TRBJ2-7 | TRBV18 | CASSPNRVVEQYF | TGTGCCAGCTCACCAAACAGGGTTGTCGAGCAGTACTTC
few | TRBD2 | TRBJ2-3 | TRBV11-2 | CASSRKILAGGLTDTQYF | TGTGCCAGCAGCAGAAAAATACTAGCGGGGGGCCTCACAGATACGCAGTATTTT
NA | NA | TRBJ1-1 | TRBV5-8 | CASSLDRGGGTEAFF | TGTGCCAGCAGCTTGGATAGGGGCGGTGGTACTGAAGCTTTCTTT
NA | TRBD1 | TRBJ2-7 | TRBV12-5 | CASGLVFETGPRSNTYEQYF | TGTGCTAGTGGTTTGGTATTCGAGACAGGGCCCCGTTCTAATACCTACGAGCAGTACTTC
few | TRBD2 | TRBJ2-5 | TRBV7-9 | CASSPPGLGSVGQYF | TGTGCCAGCAGTCCTCCGGGACTAGGGTCGGTGGGCCAGTACTTC
few | NA | TRBJ2-7 | TRBV5-1 | CASSLGQEGLEQYF | TGCGCCAGCAGCTTAGGACAGGAGGGGCTCGAGCAGTACTTC
few | NA | TRBJ2-5 | TRBV20-1 | CSASSHETQYF | TGCAGTGCTAGTTCCCATGAGACCCAGTACTTC
NA | NA | TRBJ2-6 | TRBV7-9 | CASSVSGDAGANVLTF | TGTGCCAGCAGCGTGTCAGGGGACGCTGGGGCCAACGTCCTGACTTTC
few | TRBD1 | TRBJ1-5 | TRBV15 | CATSRDRYQPQHF | TGTGCCACCAGCCGGGACAGATATCAGCCCCAGCATTTT
NA | TRBD1 | TRBJ1-2 | TRBV6-5 | CASKNAGGYGYTF | TGTGCCAGCAAAAACGCAGGGGGGTATGGCTACACCTTC
NA | NA | TRBJ1-5 | TRBV21-1 | CASSKVVEGSSNQPQHF | TGTGCCAGCAGCAAAGTGGTCGAGGGATCTAGCAATCAGCCCCAGCATTTT
NA | NA | TRBJ2-1 | TRBV6-6 | CASSYGTRSNEQFF | TGTGCCAGCAGTTACGGAACTAGATCCAATGAGCAGTTCTTC